A single sample gave rise to the 4 T cell receptor beta chains below, sequenced in a study of Ad26.COV2.S vaccination and SARS-CoV-2 variants. Treatment: about 20 received Ad26.COV2.S at low or high dose, single or two shots; five or six received placebo; per-sample allocation not given. Samples came from day 63 after the first vaccine or placebo injection. Clones were sequenced by immunoSEQ multiplex PCR, and TCRdb holds only the in-frame ones, with some missing. Counted here are about 680,000 clones, roughly 90% occurring once; the ten biggest clones make up about 1.5%. The sample consisted of peripheral blood, taken in a trial of Ad26.COV2.S vaccine versus placebo. The receptors originated from a person between 18 and 65 years old who received the Ad26.COV2.S COVID-19 vaccine or a placebo.

This chain uses TRBV15 with TRBJ2-2; D not certain. Germline V gives CDR1 LNHNV, CDR2 YYDKDF (reference sequence). V gave up 0 bases and J gave up 6 bases, with 8 bases separating them. The CDR3 covers 14 residues. CDR3 sequence: CATSRDGEAGELFF. The CDR3 DNA follows: TGTGCCACCAGCAGAGATGGGGAAGCCGGGGAGCTGTTTTTT.

The CDR3 bases are TGTGCCAGCCGACGGACAGAGGGGGCCCACGAGCAGTACTTC. Its protein product is CASRRTEGAHEQYF. This chain joins TRBV5-6 and TRBJ2-7; 7 nucleotides agree with TRBD1. CDR3 length equals 14 residues. Per the germline V gene, CDR1 is SGHDT and CDR2 is YYEEEE. With 7 bases clipped from V and 5 bases from J, the junction kept 12 bases outside the gene matches. Based on the CDR3 plus reference TRBV5-6 and TRBJ2-7, the full variable domain is DAGVTQSPTHLIKTRGQQVTLRCSPKSGHDTVSWYQQALGQGPQFIFQYYEEEERQRGNFPDRFSGHQFPNYSSELNVNALLLGDSALYLCASRRTEGAHEQYFGPGTRLTVT.

CDR3 in amino acids: CASSHRGREDTGELFF. CDR3 nucleotide sequence: TGCGCCAGCAGTCACCGCGGGAGAGAGGACACCGGGGAGCTGTTTTTT. The rearrangement joins TRBV23-1 to TRBJ2-2; 7 bases are shared with TRBD2. TRBV23-1 is reported as an ORF; its role is uncertain. V shed 3 bases and J 3 bases; nucleotides not matched to a gene: 7. There are 16 residues in the CDR3.

The chain has TRBV7-2 and TRBJ2-5; TRBD1 matches 8 bases. This CDR3 has 14 amino acids. CDR1 is SGHTA, CDR2 FQGNSA, per germline. Unmatched junction bases numbered 5, after V lost 3 bases and J lost 5 bases. CDR3 residues: CASSLDRAVETQYF. The DNA of the CDR3 is TGTGCCAGCAGCTTGGACAGGGCGGTTGAGACCCAGTACTTC.